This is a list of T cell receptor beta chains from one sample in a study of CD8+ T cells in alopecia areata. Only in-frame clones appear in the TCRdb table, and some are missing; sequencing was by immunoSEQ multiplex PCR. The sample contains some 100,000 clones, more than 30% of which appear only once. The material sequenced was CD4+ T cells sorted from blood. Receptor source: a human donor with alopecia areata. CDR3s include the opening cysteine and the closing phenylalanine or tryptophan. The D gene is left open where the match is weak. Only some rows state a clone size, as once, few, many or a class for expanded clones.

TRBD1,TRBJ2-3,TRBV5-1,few,TGCGCCAGCAGACAGGGACAGACAACAGATACGCAGTATTTT,CASRQGQTTDTQYF
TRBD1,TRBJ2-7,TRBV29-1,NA,TGCAGCGTTGGACAGGGGGCTTCCTACGAGCAGTACTTC,CSVGQGASYEQYF
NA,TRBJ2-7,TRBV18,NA,TGTGCCAGCTCACCACTCCCAGATAACTACGATCAGTACTTC,CASSPLPDNYDQYF
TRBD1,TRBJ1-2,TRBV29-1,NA,TGCAGCGCGGCGGGACAGACCTATGGCTACACCTTC,CSAAGQTYGYTF
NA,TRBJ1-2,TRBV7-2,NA,TGTGCCAGCAGCTTACAGCGGGAAGGGTCTAACTATGGCTACACCTTC,CASSLQREGSNYGYTF
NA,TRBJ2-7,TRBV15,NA,TGTGCCACCAGCAGAGAACGAGGGTTTGGGGACGAGCAGTACTTC,CATSRERGFGDEQYF
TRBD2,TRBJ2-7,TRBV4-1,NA,TGCGCCAGCAGCCAAGGGACTAGCATCTACGAGCAGTACTTC,CASSQGTSIYEQYF
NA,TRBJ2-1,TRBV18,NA,TGTGCCAGCTCACCGGCCACTTCATTAGAGCAGTTCTTC,CASSPATSLEQFF
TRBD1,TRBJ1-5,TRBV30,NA,TGTGCCTGGAGCCCTTCGACAGGGTATAATCAGCCCCAGCATTTT,CAWSPSTGYNQPQHF
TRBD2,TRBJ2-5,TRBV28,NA,TGTGCCAGCAGATCGTACGGGACTAGCGGGCAAGAGACCCAGTACTTC,CASRSYGTSGQETQYF
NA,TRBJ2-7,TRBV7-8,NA,TGTGCCAGCAGCTTAGGGCTAGTCAACGAGCAGTACTTC,CASSLGLVNEQYF
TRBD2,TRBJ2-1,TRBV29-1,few,TGCAGCGCTGCACGACTAGCGGGTGTAGACAATGAGCAGTTCTTC,CSAARLAGVDNEQFF
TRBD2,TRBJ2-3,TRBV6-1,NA,TGTGCCAGCAGTCAAGGGACACTAGCGGGGACGAACACAGATACGCAGTATTTT,CASSQGTLAGTNTDTQYF
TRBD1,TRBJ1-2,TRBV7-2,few,TGTGCCAGCAGCTGGGATCGACAGGGGACGGGCTACACCTTC,CASSWDRQGTGYTF
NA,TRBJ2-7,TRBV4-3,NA,TGCGCCAGCAGCCTCTCCACGACGGACTCCTACGAGCAGTACTTC,CASSLSTTDSYEQYF
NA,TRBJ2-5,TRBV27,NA,TGTGCCAGCAGTCTTAGGATCTTGTACCAAGAGACCCAGTACTTC,CASSLRILYQETQYF
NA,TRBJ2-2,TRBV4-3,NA,TGCGCCAGCAGCCAACTGGGACTCCCGAACACCGGGGAGCTGTTTTTT,CASSQLGLPNTGELFF
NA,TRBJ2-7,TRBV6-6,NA,TGTGCCAGCAGGGGTAGGGACGAGCAGTACTTC,CASRGRDEQYF
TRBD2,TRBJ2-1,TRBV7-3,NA,TGTGCCAGCAGCTCTCTAGCGGGGATCAATGAGCAGTTCTTC,CASSSLAGINEQFF
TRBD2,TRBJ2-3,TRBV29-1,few,TGCAGCGTTCAGCGGTCTAGCGGGGGGGCAGATACGCAGTATTTT,CSVQRSSGGADTQYF
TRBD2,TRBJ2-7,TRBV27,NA,TGTGCCAGTCGAACCGGGACTAGCGGGAGGACCTACGAGCAGTACTTC,CASRTGTSGRTYEQYF
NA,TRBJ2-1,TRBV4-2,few,TGTGCCAGCAGCCGAGAGGGGCTGGGTGAGCAGTTCTTC,CASSREGLGEQFF
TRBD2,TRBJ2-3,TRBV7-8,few,TGTGCCAGCAGCGTTATTGGACTAGCGGGAGGCACAGATACGCAGTATTTT,CASSVIGLAGGTDTQYF
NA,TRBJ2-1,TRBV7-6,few,TGTGCCAGCAGCTTACAGGAAGTTTCAGGGAATGAGCAGTTCTTC,CASSLQEVSGNEQFF
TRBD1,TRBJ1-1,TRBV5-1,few,TGCGCCAGCAGCCCGGACAGGGGTAGCCCTGAAGCTTTCTTT,CASSPDRGSPEAFF
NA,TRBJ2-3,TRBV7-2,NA,TGTGCCAGCAGCTTAGCGGGGGGCACAGATACGCAGTATTTT,CASSLAGGTDTQYF
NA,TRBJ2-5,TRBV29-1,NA,TGCAGCGTTGAGGTCGGTACGATCCAAGAGACCCAGTACTTC,CSVEVGTIQETQYF
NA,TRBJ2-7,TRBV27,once,TGTGCCAGCAGTTTATCGAGGCAGACCCACGAGCAGTACTTC,CASSLSRQTHEQYF
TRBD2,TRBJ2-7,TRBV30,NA,TGTGCCTGGAGTAGAGCGGGAGGGCTTGAGAGGTCCTACGAGCAGTACTTC,CAWSRAGGLERSYEQYF
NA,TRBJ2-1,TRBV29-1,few,TGCAGCGTTGCGGCCCGAGATGAGCAGTTCTTC,CSVAARDEQFF
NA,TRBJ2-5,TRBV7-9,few,TGTGCCAGCAGCTGGGGGAAGGAGACCCAGTACTTC,CASSWGKETQYF
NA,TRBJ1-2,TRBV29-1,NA,TGCAGCGTGGCCGGGGGGCCCTATGGCTACACCTTC,CSVAGGPYGYTF
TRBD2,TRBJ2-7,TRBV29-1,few,TGCAGCGTAGTTAGCGGGAAGTACGAGCAGTACTTC,CSVVSGKYEQYF
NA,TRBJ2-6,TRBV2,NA,TGTGCCAGCAGTGAAGGTCTGGTCTTTGGGGCCAACGTCCTGACTTTC,CASSEGLVFGANVLTF
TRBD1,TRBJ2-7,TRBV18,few,TGTGCCACCTCCGGGACAGGGGGCTACGAGCAGTACTTC,CATSGTGGYEQYF
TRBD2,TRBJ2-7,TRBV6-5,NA,TGTGCCAGCAGCCTGGGACTAGCGGGACGGGGCGAGCAGTACTTC,CASSLGLAGRGEQYF
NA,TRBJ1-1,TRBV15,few,TGTGCCACCAGCCCGAGGGGCAGAGACACTGAAGCTTTCTTT,CATSPRGRDTEAFF
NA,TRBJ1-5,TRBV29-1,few,TGCAGCGTTGACGCAGGGGGCAATCAGCCCCAGCATTTT,CSVDAGGNQPQHF
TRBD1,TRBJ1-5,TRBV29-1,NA,TGCAGCGCCCAGGGGGCTGATCAGCCCCAGCATTTT,CSAQGADQPQHF
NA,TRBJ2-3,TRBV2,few,TGTGCCAGCAGTGACTCAGATACGCAGTATTTT,CASSDSDTQYF
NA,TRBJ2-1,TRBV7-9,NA,TGTGCCAGCAGCTCGGGATTTACGAAGTTCTTC,CASSSGFTKFF
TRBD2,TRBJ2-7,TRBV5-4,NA,TGTGCCAGCAGCCCGTGGACTAGCGGACGCTCCTACGAGCAGTACTTC,CASSPWTSGRSYEQYF
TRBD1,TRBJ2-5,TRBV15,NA,TGTGCCACCAGCGGGCAGGGGGCGAGGGAGACCCAGTACTTC,CATSGQGARETQYF
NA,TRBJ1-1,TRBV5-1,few,TGCGCCAGCAGCTTCTCAGGTAACACTGAAGCTTTCTTT,CASSFSGNTEAFF
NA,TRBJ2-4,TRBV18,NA,TGTGCCAGCTCACCACCGGGCTGGAACATTCAGTACTTC,CASSPPGWNIQYF
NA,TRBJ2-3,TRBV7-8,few,TGTGCCAGCCTCCCTAGATGGGGGAACAGCACAGATACGCAGTATTTT,CASLPRWGNSTDTQYF
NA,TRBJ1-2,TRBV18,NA,TGTGCCAGCTCATCACGGGGTGGCTACACCTTC,CASSSRGGYTF
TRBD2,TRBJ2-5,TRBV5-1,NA,TGCGCCAGCAGCTGGACTAGCGGGGGACAAGAGACCCAGTACTTC,CASSWTSGGQETQYF
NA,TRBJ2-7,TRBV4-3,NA,TGCGCCAGCAGCCAAGAACCGGGAAGGTACGAGCAGTACTTC,CASSQEPGRYEQYF
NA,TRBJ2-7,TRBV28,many,TGTGCCAGCAGTCCCCCGGACTCCCCGGACTTC,CASSPPDSPDF
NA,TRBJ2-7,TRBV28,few,TGTGCCAGCAGTTTATCCGAGCAGTACTTC,CASSLSEQYF
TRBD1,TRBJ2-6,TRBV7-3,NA,TGTGCCAGCAGCTTAATAGGACAGGGTGCTGGGGCCAACGTCCTGACTTTC,CASSLIGQGAGANVLTF
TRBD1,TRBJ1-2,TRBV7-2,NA,TGTGCCAGCAGCTTAGGAGGGGCAGGGGGCGCGACGGGCTACACCTTC,CASSLGGAGGATGYTF